These T cell receptor beta chains were read from a single sample in a study of blood T cell repertoires in COVID-19. Produced via immunoSEQ multiplex PCR; TCRdb's table is partial and in-frame only. The sample yields 150,000 to 250,000 clones, 80% to 85% seen once. Sequenced material: PBMCs or T cells enriched from blood (not recorded which). The receptors here all came from a man between 35 and 55 years old who had recovered from COVID-19. CDR3s include the opening cysteine and the closing phenylalanine or tryptophan. A D gene is named only where the DNA matches it firmly. Clone size appears in some rows only: once, few, many, or a class for an expanded clone.

clone_size: .
v_call: TRBV5-1
d_call: TRBD1
j_call: TRBJ2-7
cdr3_nt: TGCGCCAGCAGCTTGGTGGGGACAGGGGGCTACGAGCAGTACTTC
cdr3_aa: CASSLVGTGGYEQYF

clone_size: .
v_call: TRBV24-1
d_call: TRBD1
j_call: TRBJ2-1
cdr3_nt: TGTGCCACCAGTGGCTCGGGACAGGGGAACAATGAGCAGTTCTTC
cdr3_aa: CATSGSGQGNNEQFF

clone_size: .
v_call: TRBV27
d_call: .
j_call: TRBJ2-3
cdr3_nt: TGTGCCAGCAGGCCTACGGGGGCAGCGGGGTCTTCGCAGTATTTT
cdr3_aa: CASRPTGAAGSSQYF

clone_size: .
v_call: TRBV27
d_call: .
j_call: TRBJ1-6
cdr3_nt: TGTGCCAGCAGTTTATCGGAGAATTATAATTCACCCCTCCACTTT
cdr3_aa: CASSLSENYNSPLHF

clone_size: .
v_call: TRBV7-2
d_call: .
j_call: TRBJ1-1
cdr3_nt: TGTGCCAGCAGCCAGACGGGGGGAGTAGGCACTGAAGCTTTCTTT
cdr3_aa: CASSQTGGVGTEAFF

clone_size: few
v_call: TRBV30
d_call: TRBD2
j_call: TRBJ2-3
cdr3_nt: TGTGCCTGGAGTGCGAGCGGGGGGGCCACAGATACGCAGTATTTT
cdr3_aa: CAWSASGGATDTQYF

clone_size: .
v_call: TRBV15
d_call: TRBD1
j_call: TRBJ1-1
cdr3_nt: TGTGCCACCAGCGGACAGGGATATGAAGCTTTCTTT
cdr3_aa: CATSGQGYEAFF

clone_size: .
v_call: TRBV7-2
d_call: .
j_call: TRBJ1-2
cdr3_nt: TGTGCCAGCAGCTCCTACTATGGCTACACCTTC
cdr3_aa: CASSSYYGYTF

clone_size: few
v_call: TRBV9
d_call: TRBD1
j_call: TRBJ1-1
cdr3_nt: TGTGCCAGCAGCGTAGAGCAGGGGGGAACTGAAGCTTTCTTT
cdr3_aa: CASSVEQGGTEAFF

clone_size: few
v_call: TRBV28
d_call: TRBD1
j_call: TRBJ2-5
cdr3_nt: TGTGCCAGCAGCAAAGGGACAGGCCAAGAGACCCAGTACTTC
cdr3_aa: CASSKGTGQETQYF

clone_size: .
v_call: TRBV28
d_call: TRBD1
j_call: TRBJ1-2
cdr3_nt: TGTGCCAGCAGTTTCCTACAGGGGAATGGCTACACCTTC
cdr3_aa: CASSFLQGNGYTF

clone_size: .
v_call: TRBV6-5
d_call: TRBD1
j_call: TRBJ1-4
cdr3_nt: TGTGCCAGCAGGACAGGGACTAATGAAAAACTGTTTTTT
cdr3_aa: CASRTGTNEKLFF

clone_size: .
v_call: TRBV30
d_call: TRBD1
j_call: TRBJ1-1
cdr3_nt: TGTGCCTGGAGTAGTTCCCGGACAGGGTTCATGGGCACTGAAGCTTTCTTT
cdr3_aa: CAWSSSRTGFMGTEAFF

clone_size: .
v_call: TRBV30
d_call: .
j_call: TRBJ2-7
cdr3_nt: TGTGCCTGGAGGAGGAAAGGCAGCTACTACGAGCAGTACTTC
cdr3_aa: CAWRRKGSYYEQYF

clone_size: .
v_call: TRBV7-3
d_call: TRBD1
j_call: TRBJ2-5
cdr3_nt: TGTGCCAGCAGCCCCGGGACAGTCGTAAAGACCCAGTACTTC
cdr3_aa: CASSPGTVVKTQYF

clone_size: once
v_call: TRBV2
d_call: TRBD1
j_call: TRBJ1-4
cdr3_nt: TGTGCCAGCAGTGATGACAGGGTGAGAAAACTGTTTTTT
cdr3_aa: CASSDDRVRKLFF

clone_size: .
v_call: TRBV5-1
d_call: TRBD1
j_call: TRBJ1-4
cdr3_nt: TGCGCCAGCAGCTCCGGGACAGGGGTGGCTGAAAAACTGTTTTTT
cdr3_aa: CASSSGTGVAEKLFF

clone_size: .
v_call: TRBV4-1
d_call: TRBD2
j_call: TRBJ2-3
cdr3_nt: TGCGCCAGCAGCCAGTCCGCTAGCGGGGGGGGTTGGGGCACAGATACGCAGTATTTT
cdr3_aa: CASSQSASGGGWGTDTQYF

clone_size: .
v_call: TRBV5-4
d_call: .
j_call: TRBJ2-5
cdr3_nt: TGTGCCAGCAGCTTGAGGAGTACAGGAGAGACCCAGTACTTC
cdr3_aa: CASSLRSTGETQYF

clone_size: .
v_call: TRBV7-9
d_call: TRBD2
j_call: TRBJ2-2
cdr3_nt: TGTGCCAGCAGCTTAGGTGGGACTAGGAACACCGGGGAGCTGTTTTTT
cdr3_aa: CASSLGGTRNTGELFF

clone_size: .
v_call: TRBV30
d_call: TRBD1
j_call: TRBJ1-2
cdr3_nt: TGTGCCTGGACGGACAGGGAGAATGATCGGTATGGCTACACCTTC
cdr3_aa: CAWTDRENDRYGYTF

clone_size: .
v_call: TRBV5-4
d_call: TRBD1
j_call: TRBJ1-6
cdr3_nt: TGTGCCAGCAGCTTTCGACAGGGGAATAATTCACCCCTCCACTTT
cdr3_aa: CASSFRQGNNSPLHF

clone_size: few
v_call: TRBV2
d_call: .
j_call: TRBJ1-4
cdr3_nt: TGTGCCAGCAGTGAAGAGGGGTTAGATGAAAAACTGTTTTTT
cdr3_aa: CASSEEGLDEKLFF

clone_size: .
v_call: TRBV4-1
d_call: .
j_call: TRBJ1-1
cdr3_nt: TGCGCCAGCAGCCACTACCTCACAGGGAATGCTGAAGCTTTCTTT
cdr3_aa: CASSHYLTGNAEAFF

clone_size: .
v_call: TRBV7-8
d_call: .
j_call: TRBJ2-7
cdr3_nt: TGTGCCAGCAGCTCCCTTAGGGAGTCGGTTTACGAGCAGTACTTC
cdr3_aa: CASSSLRESVYEQYF

clone_size: .
v_call: TRBV3-1/TRBV3-2
d_call: .
j_call: TRBJ1-4
cdr3_nt: TGTGCCAGCAGCCCGGGGGGCCAAAATCCATCGCGGTTT
cdr3_aa: CASSPGGQNPSRF

clone_size: .
v_call: TRBV5-1
d_call: TRBD1
j_call: TRBJ1-2
cdr3_nt: TGCGCCAGCAGCTTGGGACAGGGCAGATATGGCTACACCTTC
cdr3_aa: CASSLGQGRYGYTF

clone_size: .
v_call: TRBV5-4
d_call: .
j_call: TRBJ2-5
cdr3_nt: TGTGCCAGCAGCGCGGGACTTCCTGGGGAGACCCAGTACTTC
cdr3_aa: CASSAGLPGETQYF

clone_size: .
v_call: TRBV10-2
d_call: TRBD2
j_call: TRBJ2-7
cdr3_nt: TGCGCCAGCAGTTGGACTAGCGGTGCTGCCTACGAGCAGTACTTC
cdr3_aa: CASSWTSGAAYEQYF

clone_size: once
v_call: TRBV7-9
d_call: TRBD1
j_call: TRBJ1-2
cdr3_nt: TGTGCCAGCAGCTTAGAGAGCGGACAGGACAACTATGGCTACACCTTC
cdr3_aa: CASSLESGQDNYGYTF

clone_size: .
v_call: TRBV29-1
d_call: TRBD1
j_call: TRBJ1-1
cdr3_nt: TGCAGCGTCGCCCCGGGACAGGGGCTTACTGAAGCTTTCTTT
cdr3_aa: CSVAPGQGLTEAFF

clone_size: .
v_call: TRBV6-5
d_call: TRBD1
j_call: TRBJ1-3
cdr3_nt: TGTGCCAGCAGGGGACAGGGGGCATGGGACACCATATATTTT
cdr3_aa: CASRGQGAWDTIYF

clone_size: .
v_call: TRBV27
d_call: .
j_call: TRBJ2-7
cdr3_nt: TGTGCCAGCAGGAGAAATTATGATGCCCCCTACGAGCAGTACTTC
cdr3_aa: CASRRNYDAPYEQYF

clone_size: .
v_call: TRBV18
d_call: .
j_call: TRBJ1-2
cdr3_nt: TGTGCCAGCTCACCTCCCACGGGAGGGAACTATGGCTACACCTTC
cdr3_aa: CASSPPTGGNYGYTF

clone_size: .
v_call: TRBV27
d_call: .
j_call: TRBJ1-4
cdr3_nt: TGTGCCAGCAGTTTGAACGGAAAACTGTTTTTT
cdr3_aa: CASSLNGKLFF

clone_size: .
v_call: TRBV14
d_call: .
j_call: TRBJ2-3
cdr3_nt: TGTGCCAGCAGCCAAGACGGAGGTGTAGGGACAGATACGCAGTATTTT
cdr3_aa: CASSQDGGVGTDTQYF

clone_size: .
v_call: TRBV5-8
d_call: .
j_call: TRBJ1-2
cdr3_nt: TGTGCCAGCAGCCCACAGGGAGTCTATGGCTACACCTTC
cdr3_aa: CASSPQGVYGYTF

clone_size: .
v_call: TRBV12-3/TRBV12-4
d_call: TRBD1
j_call: TRBJ2-7
cdr3_nt: TGTGCCAGCAGCTGGACAGGGTCAAGCGAGCAGTACTTC
cdr3_aa: CASSWTGSSEQYF

clone_size: .
v_call: TRBV5-1
d_call: .
j_call: TRBJ2-5
cdr3_nt: TGCGCCAGCAGCTCCGTACTAGCCCAAGAGACCCAGTACTTC
cdr3_aa: CASSSVLAQETQYF

clone_size: .
v_call: TRBV7-9
d_call: TRBD1
j_call: TRBJ1-5
cdr3_nt: TGTGCCAGCAGCGGGACCGGGACAGGGGATAGCAATCAGCCCCAGCATTTT
cdr3_aa: CASSGTGTGDSNQPQHF

clone_size: .
v_call: TRBV7-2
d_call: TRBD1
j_call: TRBJ1-1
cdr3_nt: TGTGCCAGCAGCTCTCGGACAGGAGTGAACACTGAAGCTTTCTTT
cdr3_aa: CASSSRTGVNTEAFF

clone_size: .
v_call: TRBV11-2
d_call: TRBD2
j_call: TRBJ2-7
cdr3_nt: TGTGCCAGCAGCTCAACATGGGCTAGCGGGGGGCTCTACGAGCAGTACTTC
cdr3_aa: CASSSTWASGGLYEQYF